This T cell receptor beta chain was obtained from a study of identical twins. Study-wide findings and caveats: The degree of excess twin sharing was weaker in beta out-of-frame sequences.

Each CDR3 protein gets one entry after TCRdb re-called the 5' RACE reads with MiXCR. The sample includes around 250,000 distinct CDR3 sequences, approximately 8.6% of them seen just once. This CDR3 region has 10 residues. Germline V gene sequence: CDR1 SQVTM, CDR2 ANQGSEA. This clonotype was counted many times. Its cognate antigen is unknown. The germline gene is not matched at one end of the junction; a read error may be the cause. Healthy Caucasians supplied all donations. This sample was shared with a second study, whose subject was yellow fever vaccine responses in identical twins.

Sequencing input: CD8+ T cells sorted from blood. This TCR came from a woman younger than 35 in good health. The chain couples TRBV29-1 to TRBJ2-1; D is undetermined. Here the CDR3 DNA reads TGCAGCGTGGAAGAACAAGAGCAGTTCTTC. Its protein is CSVEEQEQFF.